Below are 2 T cell receptor beta chains sequenced from a single sample in a study of memory CD4+ T cells and cytomegalovirus serostatus. Single viable CD3+CD4+CD8-CD45RO+ cells were sorted as the memory CD4+ T cells. Profiled with immunoSEQ multiplex PCR; TCRdb holds only in-frame clones, not every one. The top ten clones hold 2.6% of a sample with roughly 76,000 clones, roughly 78% of them seen once. Sequencing was carried out using memory CD4+ T cells from blood. The receptors stem from an adult in good health and CMV-seropositive.

This clone was detected a few times. This chain connects TRBV9 to TRBJ2-2, with unresolved D. The CDR3 totals 14 residues. Trimming shortened V by 1 base and J by 5 bases, and 9 bases separated the two germline ends. Per germline, CDR1 SGDLS and CDR2 YYNGEE. CDR3 sequence (DNA): TGTGCCAGCAGCGTACTCTCTGAAACCGGGGAGCTGTTTTTT. It encodes CASSVLSETGELFF. Full variable domain (rest looked up from reference TRBV9 and TRBJ2-2): DSGVTQTPKHLITATGQRVTLRCSPRSGDLSVYWYQQSLDQGLQFLIQYYNGEERAKGNILERFSAQQFPDLHSELNLSSLELGDSALYFCASSVLSETGELFFGEGSRLTVL.

This rearrangement joins TRBV10-3 to TRBJ1-4, with a weak D call TRBD1 (6 bases). Trimming stripped 1 base from V and 4 bases from J, with 19 bases between. This CDR3 is built from 18 residues. Germline V gene data show CDR1 as ENHRY and CDR2 as SYGVKD. CDR3 nucleotide sequence: TGTGCCATCAGTGAGTTGGCTCAAACAGGGCAGGGTAATGAAAAACTGTTTTTT. It is translated as CAISELAQTGQGNEKLFF.